The sequence of this T cell receptor (beta chain) was determined in a study of cytomegalovirus exposure and HLA in healthy donors. General observations from the study: Sequencing probably produced one cluster of sequence variants that were highly shared.

Comments on this clone: Its antigen is as yet unknown.

This CDR3 has 14 residues. Germline V CDR1 and CDR2: MDHEN, SYDVKM. The junction had 6 bases not matched to a gene; V was cut back by 5 bases and J by 5 bases. The PCR used 60 Vbeta and 13 Jbeta primers. Generated by immunoSEQ multiplex PCR, the TCRdb table keeps only in-frame clones and is missing some. This listing includes about 55,000 clones. This receptor was taken from a woman aged 55-70 years in good health and CMV-seropositive. The chain uses TRBV28 and TRBJ1-2; the match to TRBD1 covers 9 bases. The specimen sequenced was PBMCs. The CDR3 bases are TGTGCCAGCAGTCCGGGACAGGGTCGGTATGGCTACACCTTC. This gives the protein CASSPGQGRYGYTF.